This T cell receptor beta chain was captured by sequencing in a study of T cell responses to AZD1222 COVID-19 vaccine. Clones were read by immunoSEQ multiplex PCR, and TCRdb kept only the in-frame ones, dropping some. The data hold roughly 75,000 clones, with around 83% observed a single time. Germline CDR1 MDHEN, CDR2 SYDVKM. V was clipped by 3 bases and J by 7 bases, with 15 bases between them. This CDR3 is built from 15 residues. Here the sequenced sample was peripheral blood, taken on day 0 of AZD1222 vaccination. The rearrangement links TRBV28 to TRBJ1-4, with D uncertain. The clonotype originates from an adult in good health. The CDR3 here is CASSFWAAAFEKLFF. CDR3 bases: TGTGCCAGCAGTTTCTGGGCAGCCGCTTTTGAAAAACTGTTTTTT.